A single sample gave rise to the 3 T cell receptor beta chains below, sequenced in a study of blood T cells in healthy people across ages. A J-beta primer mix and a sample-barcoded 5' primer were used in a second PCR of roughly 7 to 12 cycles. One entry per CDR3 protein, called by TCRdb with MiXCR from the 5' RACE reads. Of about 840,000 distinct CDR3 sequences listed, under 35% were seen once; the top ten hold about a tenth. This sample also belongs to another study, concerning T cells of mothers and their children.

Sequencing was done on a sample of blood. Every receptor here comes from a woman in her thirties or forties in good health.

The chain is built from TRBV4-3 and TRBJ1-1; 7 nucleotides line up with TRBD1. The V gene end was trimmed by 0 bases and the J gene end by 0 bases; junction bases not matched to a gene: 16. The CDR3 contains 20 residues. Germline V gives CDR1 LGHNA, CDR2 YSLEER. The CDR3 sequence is CASSQDYLTGFEFVNTEAFF. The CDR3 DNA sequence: TGCGCCAGCAGCCAAGACTACTTGACAGGGTTCGAATTCGTGAACACTGAAGCTTTCTTT.

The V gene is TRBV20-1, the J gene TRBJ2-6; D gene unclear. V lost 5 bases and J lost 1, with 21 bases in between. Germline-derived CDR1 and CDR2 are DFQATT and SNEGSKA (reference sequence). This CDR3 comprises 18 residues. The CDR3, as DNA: TGCAGTGCTCGCCCTACTACGTTTTTAGAGTCTGGGGCCAACGTCCTGACTTTC. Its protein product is CSARPTTFLESGANVLTF.

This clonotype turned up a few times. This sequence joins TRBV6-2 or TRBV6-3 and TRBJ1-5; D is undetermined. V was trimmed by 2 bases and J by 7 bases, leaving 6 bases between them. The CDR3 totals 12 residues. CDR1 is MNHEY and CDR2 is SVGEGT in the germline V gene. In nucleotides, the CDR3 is TGTGCCAGCAGTTACCCTGTCCAGCCCCAGCATTTT. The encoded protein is CASSYPVQPQHF.